Described below is a single T cell receptor beta chain sequence and its context. What it binds is not known. Mismatch with germline at one junction end may stem from a read error. Pregnant or lactating patients were excluded, as were those with uncontrolled infection or other autoimmune disease. Diagnosing involved the use of clinical symptoms, serum thyroxine and TRAb, thyroid ultrasound and orbital computed tomography. Around 9.9 ml of fresh peripheral blood supplied the PBMCs. The data originate from a study of T cells in Graves' hyperthyroidism and ophthalmopathy. Study observations and caveats: A model of 13 V-J pairs discriminated ophthalmopathy from stable hyperthyroidism.

Amplification of TCR beta CDR3 regions used RNA as the template. With the HTBI primer set, the TCR CDR3 went through a first round of RT-PCR. TCRdb processed the multiplex PCR reads anew with MiXCR; each CDR3 protein has one entry. The sample holds around 570,000 distinct CDR3 sequences, 15% to 20% seen once. CDR3 length: 14 residues. Germline values: CDR1 LNHDA, CDR2 SQIVND (reference sequence). The sequenced sample consisted of blood. The sequence derives from a man in his forties with Graves' ophthalmopathy. The V call is TRBV19, the J call TRBJ1-4; no clear D. The CDR3 DNA sequence: TGTGCCAGTAGGAACGGTGCAACTAATGAAAGACTGTTTTTT. It yields the protein CASRNGATNERLFF. Based on the CDR3 plus reference TRBV19 and TRBJ1-4, the full variable domain is DGGITQSPKYLFRKEGQNVTLSCEQNLNHDAMYWYRQDPGQGLRLIYYSQIVNDFQKGDIAEGYSVSREKKESFPLTVTSAQKNPTAFYLCASRNGATNERLFFGSGTQLSVL.